The text below deals with one TCR beta chain. Amplification of TCR beta CDR3 regions was performed using RNA transcripts as template. The study used the HTBI primer set for a first-round RT-PCR of the TCR CDR3. TCRdb re-called the multiplex PCR reads with MiXCR, one entry per CDR3 protein. This sample has almost 600,000 distinct CDR3 sequences; just over 45% occur once, and the top ten carry around 7.7%. Over 18 months, lack of ophthalmopathy progression marked Graves' hyperthyroidism as stable. Germline V gene lookup returns CDR1 SEHNR and CDR2 FQNEAQ (reference sequence). The V gene lost 1 base and the J gene lost 4 bases, with 14 bases spanning the gap. The CDR3 has 16 residues. This specimen belongs to a study of T cells in Graves' hyperthyroidism and ophthalmopathy.

The origin of this receptor is a young woman with Graves' hyperthyroidism. The chain couples TRBV7-9 to TRBJ2-1; either TRBD1 or TRBD2 may supply D (5 bases each). The specimen sequenced was peripheral blood or thyroid tissue (not recorded which). The chain's CDR3 is CASSLEGASRYNEQFF. Written as DNA, the CDR3 is TGTGCCAGCAGCTTAGAAGGGGCTAGCCGATACAATGAGCAGTTCTTC.